This TCR beta chain is from a study of PD-1 blockade in classical Hodgkin lymphoma. Overall study: Patients were given intravenous nivolumab, 3 mg/kg, every 2 weeks.

V gave up 7 bases and J gave up 1 base, with 27 bases separating them. The CDR3 has 19 amino acids. Germline V lookup: CDR1 SGHVS, CDR2 FQNEAQ. TCRdb's table, derived via immunoSEQ multiplex PCR, lists solely in-frame clones and lacks some. The sample gives under 40,000 clones, about 80% of which show up once; 16% is in the top ten. After autologous stem cell transplantation all patients relapsed, and prior brentuximab vedotin exposure differed between cohorts. The chain is built from TRBV7-8 and TRBJ2-3; D tentatively fits TRBD1 or TRBD2 (7 bases each). Source: peripheral blood mononuclear cells (PBMCs), taken before the second cycle of nivolumab. The source of this sequence is a human donor with classical Hodgkin lymphoma. Here the CDR3 reads CASTLGQVLRGARTDTQYF. In nucleotides, the CDR3 is TGTGCCAGCACCCTTGGACAGGTTTTACGGGGGGCCCGCACAGATACGCAGTATTTT.